This T cell receptor beta chain was recorded in a study of EBV T-cell therapy then PD-1 blockade in nasopharyngeal carcinoma. The CDR3 has 15 amino acids. Germline V lookup: CDR1 SEHNR, CDR2 FQNEAQ (reference sequence). V was trimmed by 4 bases and J by 10 bases, leaving 22 bases between them. Treatment meaning: AdE1-LMPpoly-expanded autologous EBV-specific T-cell therapy followed by anti-PD-1 nivolumab. Profiled with immunoSEQ multiplex PCR; TCRdb holds only in-frame clones, not every one. The data show approximately 15,000 clones, around 80% seen once. On this clone: No antigen is known for it.

The sequence was obtained from a middle-aged man with nasopharyngeal carcinoma. V is TRBV7-9 and J is TRBJ1-2; no reliable D call. This material consisted of CD8+ T cells from blood, taken at day 105 from a patient whose treatment included autologous EBV-specific T cells and nivolumab. The CDR3, as DNA: TGTGCCAGCAGCTCCCCTCGTACAGCGCTTATCGACTACACCTTC. Its protein is CASSSPRTALIDYTF.